The 5 T cell receptor beta chains below come from one sample, sequenced in a study of shared clonotypes between healthy human individuals. Sequencing was performed with immunoSEQ multiplex PCR; in TCRdb, only in-frame clones are kept and a portion is missing. This table holds 1 million to 1.2 million clones, roughly 80% found once. Specimen: memory CD4+ T cells from PBMCs. The subset is: CD45RA-negative fraction. These receptors were obtained from a man aged 18 to 35 in good health. Some clones in this sample may be carry-over from other donors' samples.

This clone appeared a few times. The same CDR3 is also encoded by other DNA sequences in this sample. The rearrangement uses TRBV5-1 and TRBJ1-1; 8 bases line up with TRBD1. The CDR3 consists of 15 residues. Unmatched junction bases numbered 6, after V lost 0 bases and J lost 5 bases. Germline CDR1 SGHRS, CDR2 YFSETQ. The CDR3 nucleotides read TGCGCCAGCAGCTTGGCTGGACAGGGAGGTACTGAAGCTTTCTTT. Its translation: CASSLAGQGGTEAFF.

The chain is built from TRBV2 and TRBJ2-5; no clear D. The germline V and J ends were trimmed by 5 bases and 2 bases, with 15 bases remaining between them. Germline CDR1 SNHLY, CDR2 FYNNEI. CDR3 size: 15 residues. CDR3 DNA sequence: TGTGCCAGCAGTTTAGAAATGATAGGGCAAGAGACCCAGTACTTC. Translation: CASSLEMIGQETQYF.

The sample holds a few counts of this clone. Lacking the conserved final phenylalanine or tryptophan, this CDR3 likely reflects a read error. This rearrangement joins TRBV18 to TRBJ2-3; D call uncertain. The CDR3 extends over 13 amino acids. Germline-derived CDR1 and CDR2 are KGHSH and LQKENI. The V gene lost 3 bases and the J gene lost 5 bases, with 9 bases spanning the gap. The CDR3 sequence is CASSPDRVDTQYV. The CDR3 coding sequence is TGTGCCAGCTCACCCGACCGGGTAGATACGCAGTATGTT.

The rearrangement links TRBV14 to TRBJ2-1; TRBD2 matches at 8 bases. This CDR3 is 15 amino acids long. V was pared by 4 bases and J by 7 bases, with 9 bases of the junction left unmatched. Looked up from germline, CDR1 is SGHDN and CDR2 is FVKESK. The CDR3 here is CASSRGRPRVNEQFF. In DNA form, the CDR3 reads TGTGCCAGCAGCCGCGGGAGGCCCCGGGTAAATGAGCAGTTCTTC.

This clone was counted only a few times. The genes are TRBV7-9 and TRBJ2-2; D call uncertain. The V and J ends lost 5 bases and 0 bases respectively, with 4 bases between them. The germline gives CDR1 SEHNR, CDR2 FQNEAQ (reference sequence). CDR3 length: 13 amino acids. CDR3 coding DNA: TGTGCCAGCAGCCCGACGAACACCGGGGAGCTGTTTTTT. Translated: CASSPTNTGELFF.